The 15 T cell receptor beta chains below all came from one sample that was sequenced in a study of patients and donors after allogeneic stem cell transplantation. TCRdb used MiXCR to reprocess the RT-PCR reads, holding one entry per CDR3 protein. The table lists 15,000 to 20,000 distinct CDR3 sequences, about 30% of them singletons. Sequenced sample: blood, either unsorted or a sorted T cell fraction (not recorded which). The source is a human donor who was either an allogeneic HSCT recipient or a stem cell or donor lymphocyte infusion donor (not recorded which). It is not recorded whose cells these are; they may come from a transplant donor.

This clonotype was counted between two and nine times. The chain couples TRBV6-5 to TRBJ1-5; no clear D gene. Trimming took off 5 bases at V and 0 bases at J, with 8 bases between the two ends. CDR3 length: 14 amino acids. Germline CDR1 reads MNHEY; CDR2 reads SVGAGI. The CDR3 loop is CASSPLFSNQPQHF. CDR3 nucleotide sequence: TGTGCCAGCAGTCCCCTGTTTAGCAATCAGCCCCAGCATTTT.

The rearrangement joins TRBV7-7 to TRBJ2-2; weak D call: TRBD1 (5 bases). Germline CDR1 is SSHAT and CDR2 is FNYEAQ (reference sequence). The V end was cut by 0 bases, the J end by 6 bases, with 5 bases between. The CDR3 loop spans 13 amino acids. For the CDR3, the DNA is TGTGCCAGCAGCTTAGCAGGGGCCGGGGAGCTGTTTTTT. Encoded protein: CASSLAGAGELFF.

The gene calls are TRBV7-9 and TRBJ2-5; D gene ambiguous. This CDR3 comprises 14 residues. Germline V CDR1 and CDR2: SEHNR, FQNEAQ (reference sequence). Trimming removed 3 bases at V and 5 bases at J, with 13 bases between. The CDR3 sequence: CASSFLGSFETQYF. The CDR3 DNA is TGTGCCAGCAGCTTTTTGGGCAGTTTTGAGACCCAGTACTTC.

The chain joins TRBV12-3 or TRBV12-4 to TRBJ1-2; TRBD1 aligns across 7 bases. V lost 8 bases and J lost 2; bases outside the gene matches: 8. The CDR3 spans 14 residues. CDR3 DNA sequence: TGTGCCAGCTACCAGACAGGGTTCAACTATGGCTACACCTTC. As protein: CASYQTGFNYGYTF.

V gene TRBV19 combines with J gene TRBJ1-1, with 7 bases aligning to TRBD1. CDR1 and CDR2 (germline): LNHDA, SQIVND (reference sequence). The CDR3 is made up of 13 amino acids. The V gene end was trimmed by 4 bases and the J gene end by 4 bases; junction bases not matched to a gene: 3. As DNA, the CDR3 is TGTGCCAGTAGTAGCAACAGGGGCACTGAAGCTTTCTTT. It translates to CASSSNRGTEAFF.

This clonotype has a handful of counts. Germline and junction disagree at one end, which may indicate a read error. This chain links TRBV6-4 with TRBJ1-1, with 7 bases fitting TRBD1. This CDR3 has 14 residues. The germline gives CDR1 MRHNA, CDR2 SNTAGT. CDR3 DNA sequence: TGTGCCAGCAGTGAAGGGGGCGAGAGTACTGAAGCTTTTTTT. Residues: CASSEGGESTEAFF.

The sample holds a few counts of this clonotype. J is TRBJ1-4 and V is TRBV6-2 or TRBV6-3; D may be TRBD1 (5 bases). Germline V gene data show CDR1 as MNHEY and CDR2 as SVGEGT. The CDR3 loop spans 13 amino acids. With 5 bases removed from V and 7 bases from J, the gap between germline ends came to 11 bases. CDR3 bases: TGTGCCAGCAGTCCCGGGACCCCTGAAAAACTGTTTTTT. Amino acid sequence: CASSPGTPEKLFF.

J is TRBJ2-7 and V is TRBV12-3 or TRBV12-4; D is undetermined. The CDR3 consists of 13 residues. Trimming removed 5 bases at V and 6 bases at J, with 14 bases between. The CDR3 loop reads CASSGQAWGEQYF. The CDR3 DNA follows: TGTGCCAGCAGTGGCCAAGCATGGGGCGAGCAGTACTTC.

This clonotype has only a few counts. The CDR3 protein is CASSPVRPREYGYTF. The CDR3 nucleotides read TGTGCCAGCTCACCAGTCCGCCCTAGGGAGTATGGCTACACCTTC. This chain connects TRBV18 to TRBJ1-2; D gene ambiguous. Per germline, CDR1 KGHSH and CDR2 LQKENI. Deletions cut 2 bases from V and 5 bases from J, with 15 bases between. This CDR3 is 15 amino acids long. The full variable domain, in which reference TRBV18 and TRBJ1-2 provide the parts outside the CDR3, is NAGVMQNPRHLVRRRGQEARLRCSPMKGHSHVYWYRQLPEEGLKFMVYLQKENIIDESGMPKERFSAEFPKEGPSILRIQQVVRGDSAAYFCASSPVRPREYGYTFGSGTRLTVV.

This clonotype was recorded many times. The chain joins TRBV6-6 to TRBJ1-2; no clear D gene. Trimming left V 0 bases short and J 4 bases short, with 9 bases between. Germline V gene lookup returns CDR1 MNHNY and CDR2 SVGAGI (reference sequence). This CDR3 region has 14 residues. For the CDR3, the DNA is TGTGCCAGCAGTTACTCACAGACTCTCTATGGCTACACCTTC. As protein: CASSYSQTLYGYTF.

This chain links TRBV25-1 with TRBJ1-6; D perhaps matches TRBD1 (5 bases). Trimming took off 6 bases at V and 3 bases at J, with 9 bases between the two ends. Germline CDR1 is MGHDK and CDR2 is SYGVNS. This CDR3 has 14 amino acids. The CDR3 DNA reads TGTGCCAGCAGGCAGGGAGGCTATAATTCACCCCTCCACTTT. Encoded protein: CASRQGGYNSPLHF. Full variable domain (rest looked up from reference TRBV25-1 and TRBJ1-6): EADIYQTPRYLVIGTGKKITLECSQTMGHDKMYWYQQDPGMELHLIHYSYGVNSTEKGDLSSESTVSRIRTEHFPLTLESARPSHTSQYLCASRQGGYNSPLHFGNGTRLTVT.

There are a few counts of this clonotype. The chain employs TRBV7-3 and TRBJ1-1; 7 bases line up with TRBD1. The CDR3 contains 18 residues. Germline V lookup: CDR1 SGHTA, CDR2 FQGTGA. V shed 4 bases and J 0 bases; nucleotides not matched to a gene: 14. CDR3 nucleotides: TGTGCCAGCAGCTCCCCCGCCGGGACAGAGGCCATGAACACTGAAGCTTTCTTT. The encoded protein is CASSSPAGTEAMNTEAFF.

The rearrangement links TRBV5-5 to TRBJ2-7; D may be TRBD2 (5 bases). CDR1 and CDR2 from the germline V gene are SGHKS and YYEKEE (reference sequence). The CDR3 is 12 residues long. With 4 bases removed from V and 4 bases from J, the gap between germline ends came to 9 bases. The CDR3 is CASSLSGYEQYF. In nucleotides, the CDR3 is TGTGCCAGCAGCCTGTCGGGGTACGAGCAGTACTTC.

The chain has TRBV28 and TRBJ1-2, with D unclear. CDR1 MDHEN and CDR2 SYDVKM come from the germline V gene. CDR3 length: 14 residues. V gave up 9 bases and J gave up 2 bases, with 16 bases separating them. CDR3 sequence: CASSRRERNYGYTF. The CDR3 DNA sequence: TGTGCCAGTAGCCGGAGGGAGCGGAACTATGGCTACACCTTC.

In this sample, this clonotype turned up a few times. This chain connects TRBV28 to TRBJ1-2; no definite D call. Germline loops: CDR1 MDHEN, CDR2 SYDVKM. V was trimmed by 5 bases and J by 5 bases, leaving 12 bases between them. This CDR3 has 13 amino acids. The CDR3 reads CASSETAEYGYTF. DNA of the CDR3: TGTGCCAGCAGTGAGACGGCCGAATATGGCTACACCTTC.